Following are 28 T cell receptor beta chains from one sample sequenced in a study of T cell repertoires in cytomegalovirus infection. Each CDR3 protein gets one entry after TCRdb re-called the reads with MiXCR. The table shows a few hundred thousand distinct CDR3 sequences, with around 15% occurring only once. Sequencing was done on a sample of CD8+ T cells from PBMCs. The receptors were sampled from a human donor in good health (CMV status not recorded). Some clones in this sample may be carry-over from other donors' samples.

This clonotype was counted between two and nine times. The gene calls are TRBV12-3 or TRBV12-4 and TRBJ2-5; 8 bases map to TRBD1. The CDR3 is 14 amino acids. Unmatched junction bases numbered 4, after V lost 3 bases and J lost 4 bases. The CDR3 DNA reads TGTGCCAGCAGTTTTCAGGGGGCCGCAGAGACCCAGTACTTC. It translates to CASSFQGAAETQYF.

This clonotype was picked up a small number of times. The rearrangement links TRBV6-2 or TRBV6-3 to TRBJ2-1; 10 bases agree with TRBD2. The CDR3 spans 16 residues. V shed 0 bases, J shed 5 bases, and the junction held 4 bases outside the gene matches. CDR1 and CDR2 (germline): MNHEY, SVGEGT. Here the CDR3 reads CASSYSGTSDHNEQFF. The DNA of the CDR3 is TGTGCCAGCAGTTACTCCGGGACTAGCGACCACAATGAGCAGTTCTTC.

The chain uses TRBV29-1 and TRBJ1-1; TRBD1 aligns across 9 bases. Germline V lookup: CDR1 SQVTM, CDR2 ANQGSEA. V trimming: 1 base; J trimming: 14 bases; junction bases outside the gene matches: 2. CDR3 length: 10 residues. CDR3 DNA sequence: TGCAGCGTTGAAGCGGGACAGGGATTCTTT. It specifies CSVEAGQGFF.

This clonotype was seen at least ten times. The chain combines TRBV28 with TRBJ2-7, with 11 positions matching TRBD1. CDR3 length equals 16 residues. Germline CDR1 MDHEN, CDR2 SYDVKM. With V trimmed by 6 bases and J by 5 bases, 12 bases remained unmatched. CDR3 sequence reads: CASRPAGTGGGDEQYF. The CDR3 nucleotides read TGTGCCAGCAGGCCCGCCGGGACAGGGGGTGGGGACGAGCAGTACTTC.

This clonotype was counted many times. The CDR3, as DNA: TGTGCCAGCAGCTTAGATACAGGGGGCATTATAACTAGCGGGGGGCTACATACGCAGTATTTT. It codes for CASSLDTGGIITSGGLHTQYF. The chain couples TRBV7-2 to TRBJ2-3; 12 bases match TRBD2. V lost 1 base and J lost 7; bases outside the gene matches: 21. Germline lookup yields CDR1 SGHTA and CDR2 FQGNSA. CDR3 length: 21 amino acids.

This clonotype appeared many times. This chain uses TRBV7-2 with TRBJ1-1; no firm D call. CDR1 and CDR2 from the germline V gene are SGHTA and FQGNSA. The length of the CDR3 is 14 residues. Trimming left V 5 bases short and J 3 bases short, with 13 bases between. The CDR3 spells CASSLSDGYTEAFF. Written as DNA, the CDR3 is TGTGCCAGCAGCCTATCGGACGGTTACACTGAAGCTTTCTTT.

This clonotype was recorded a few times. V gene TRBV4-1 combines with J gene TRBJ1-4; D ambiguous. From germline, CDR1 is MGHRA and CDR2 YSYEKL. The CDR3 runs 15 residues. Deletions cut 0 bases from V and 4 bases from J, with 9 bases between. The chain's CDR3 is CASSQDLADNEKLFF. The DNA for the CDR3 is TGCGCCAGCAGCCAAGATTTGGCTGATAATGAAAAACTGTTTTTT.

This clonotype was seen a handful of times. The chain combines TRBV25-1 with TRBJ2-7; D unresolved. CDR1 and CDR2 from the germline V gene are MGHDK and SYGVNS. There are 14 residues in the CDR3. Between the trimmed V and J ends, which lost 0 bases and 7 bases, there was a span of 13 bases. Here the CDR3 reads CASSEYGSLREQYF. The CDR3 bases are TGTGCCAGCAGTGAATATGGTAGCTTGCGGGAGCAGTACTTC.

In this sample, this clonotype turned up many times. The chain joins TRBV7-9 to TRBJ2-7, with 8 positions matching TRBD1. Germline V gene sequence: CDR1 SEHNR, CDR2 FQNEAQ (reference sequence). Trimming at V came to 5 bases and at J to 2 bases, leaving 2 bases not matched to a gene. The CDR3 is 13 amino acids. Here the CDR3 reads CASSTGGPYEQYF. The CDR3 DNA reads TGTGCCAGCAGCACAGGGGGACCCTACGAGCAGTACTTC.

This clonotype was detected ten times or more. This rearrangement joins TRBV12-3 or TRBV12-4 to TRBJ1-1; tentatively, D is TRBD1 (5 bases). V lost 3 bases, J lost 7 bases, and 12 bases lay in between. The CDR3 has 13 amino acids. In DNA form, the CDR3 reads TGTGCCAGCAGTTTTGGGGGATTCGGTGAAGCTTTCTTT. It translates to CASSFGGFGEAFF.

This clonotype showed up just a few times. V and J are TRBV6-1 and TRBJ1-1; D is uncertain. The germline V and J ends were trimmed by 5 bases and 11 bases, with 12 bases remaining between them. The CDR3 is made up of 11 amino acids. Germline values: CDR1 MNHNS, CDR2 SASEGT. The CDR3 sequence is CASSLGLTAFF. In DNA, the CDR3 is TGTGCCAGCAGTTTGGGCCTGACTGCTTTCTTT.

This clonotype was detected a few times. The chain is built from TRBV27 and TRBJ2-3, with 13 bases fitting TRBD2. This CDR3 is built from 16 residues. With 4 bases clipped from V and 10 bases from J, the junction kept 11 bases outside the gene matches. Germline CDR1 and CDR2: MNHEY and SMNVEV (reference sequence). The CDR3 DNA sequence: TGTGCCAGCAGTTCCCGACTAGCGGGGGGACCCGATGCGCAGTATTTT. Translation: CASSSRLAGGPDAQYF.

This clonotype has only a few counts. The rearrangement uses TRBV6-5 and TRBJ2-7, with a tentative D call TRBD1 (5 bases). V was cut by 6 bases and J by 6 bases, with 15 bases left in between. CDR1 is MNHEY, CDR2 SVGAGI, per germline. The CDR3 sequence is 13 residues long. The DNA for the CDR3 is TGTGCCAGCAGCCTCACAGGAAGGGCCGAGCAGTACTTC. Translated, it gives CASSLTGRAEQYF.

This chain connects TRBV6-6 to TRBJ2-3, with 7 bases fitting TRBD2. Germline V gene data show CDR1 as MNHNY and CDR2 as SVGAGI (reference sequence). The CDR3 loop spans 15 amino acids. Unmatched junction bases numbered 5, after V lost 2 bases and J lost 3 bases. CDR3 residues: CASSYAGVRTDTQYF. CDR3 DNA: TGTGCCAGCAGTTACGCGGGGGTGAGAACAGATACGCAGTATTTT.

The CDR3 sequence: CASSQEGGGPNNEQFF. The CDR3 bases are TGCGCCAGCAGCCAAGAAGGTGGGGGGCCCAACAATGAGCAGTTCTTC. The V and J genes are TRBV4-1 and TRBJ2-1, with D perhaps matching TRBD1 or TRBD2 (6 bases each). This CDR3 is 16 amino acids long. Germline CDR1 reads MGHRA; CDR2 reads YSYEKL. Trimming shortened V by 0 bases and J by 5 bases, and 14 bases separated the two germline ends.

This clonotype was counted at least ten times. The CDR3 sequence: CASSQLSGVAYGEQYF. The CDR3 nucleotides are TGTGCCAGCAGTCAACTTAGCGGGGTGGCTTATGGTGAGCAGTACTTC. The gene calls are TRBV12-3 or TRBV12-4 and TRBJ2-7; TRBD2 matches at 8 bases. CDR3 length: 16 residues. Germline trimming cut 5 bases from V and 7 bases from J; bases unmatched to any gene: 16.

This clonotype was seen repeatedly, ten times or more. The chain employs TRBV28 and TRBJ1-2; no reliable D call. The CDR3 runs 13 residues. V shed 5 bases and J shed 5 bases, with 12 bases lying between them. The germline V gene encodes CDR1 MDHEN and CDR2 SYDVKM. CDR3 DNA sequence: TGTGCCAGCAGTATGACCGGGGTATATGGCTACACCTTC. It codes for CASSMTGVYGYTF.

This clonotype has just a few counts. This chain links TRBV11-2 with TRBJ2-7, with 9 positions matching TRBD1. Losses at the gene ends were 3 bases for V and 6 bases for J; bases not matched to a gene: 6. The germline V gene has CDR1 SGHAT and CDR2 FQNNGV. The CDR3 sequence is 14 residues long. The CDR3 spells CASSLPGQGIEQYF. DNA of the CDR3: TGTGCCAGCAGCTTGCCGGGACAGGGTATCGAGCAGTACTTC.

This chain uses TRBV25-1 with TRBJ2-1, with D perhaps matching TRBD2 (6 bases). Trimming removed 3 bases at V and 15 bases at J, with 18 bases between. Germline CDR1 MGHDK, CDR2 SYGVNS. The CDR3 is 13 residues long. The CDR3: CASSDGWGEIRFF. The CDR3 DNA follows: TGTGCCAGCAGTGATGGATGGGGGGAGATTCGGTTCTTC.

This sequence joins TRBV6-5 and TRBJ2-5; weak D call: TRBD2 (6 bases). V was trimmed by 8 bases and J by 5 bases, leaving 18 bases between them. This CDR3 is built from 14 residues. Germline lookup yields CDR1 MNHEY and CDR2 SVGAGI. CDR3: CASEAGLRGETQYF. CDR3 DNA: TGTGCCAGCGAGGCGGGGTTACGTGGGGAGACCCAGTACTTC.

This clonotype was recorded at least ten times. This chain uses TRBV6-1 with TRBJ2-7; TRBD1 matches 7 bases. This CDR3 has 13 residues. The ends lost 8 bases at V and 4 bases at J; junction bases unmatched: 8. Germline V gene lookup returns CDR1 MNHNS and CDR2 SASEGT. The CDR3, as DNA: TGTGCCAGCGAGGGACAGACGGATTACGAGCAGTACTTC. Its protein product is CASEGQTDYEQYF.

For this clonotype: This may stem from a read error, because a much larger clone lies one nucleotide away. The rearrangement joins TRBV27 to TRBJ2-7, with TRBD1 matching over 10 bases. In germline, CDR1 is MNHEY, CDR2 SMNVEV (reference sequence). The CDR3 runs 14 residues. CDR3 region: CAGSPGTGVYEQYF. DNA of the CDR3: TGTGCCGGCAGTCCCGGGACAGGGGTCTACGAGCAGTACTTC.

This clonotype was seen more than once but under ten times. As DNA, the CDR3 is TGCAGTGCTAACGAGGTAGCCGGCTATGGCTACACCTTC. It translates to CSANEVAGYGYTF. The chain employs TRBV20-1 and TRBJ1-2; D is uncertain. V was trimmed by 4 bases and J by 4 bases, leaving 13 bases between them. Germline CDR1 reads DFQATT; CDR2 reads SNEGSKA (reference sequence). The CDR3 has 13 amino acids.

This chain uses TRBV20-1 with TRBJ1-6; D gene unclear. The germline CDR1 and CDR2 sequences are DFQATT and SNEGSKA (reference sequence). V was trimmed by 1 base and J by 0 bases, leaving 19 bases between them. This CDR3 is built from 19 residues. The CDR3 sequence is CSARVLWQSGSSYNSPLHF. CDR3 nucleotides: TGCAGTGCTAGAGTTCTTTGGCAGTCTGGGAGCTCCTATAATTCACCCCTCCACTTT.

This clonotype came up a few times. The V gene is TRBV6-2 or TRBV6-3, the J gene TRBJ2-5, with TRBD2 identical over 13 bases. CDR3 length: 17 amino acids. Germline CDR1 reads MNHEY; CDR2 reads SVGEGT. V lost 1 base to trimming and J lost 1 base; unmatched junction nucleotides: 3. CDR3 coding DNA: TGTGCCAGCAGTTACTACGGACTAGCGGGGGCCCAAGAGACCCAGTACTTC. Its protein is CASSYYGLAGAQETQYF.

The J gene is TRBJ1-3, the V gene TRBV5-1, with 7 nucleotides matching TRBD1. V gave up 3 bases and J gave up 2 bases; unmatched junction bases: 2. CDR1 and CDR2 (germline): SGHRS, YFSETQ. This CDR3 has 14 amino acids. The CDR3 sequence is CASSSDRAGNTIYF. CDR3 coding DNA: TGCGCCAGCAGCTCCGACAGGGCTGGAAACACCATATATTTT.

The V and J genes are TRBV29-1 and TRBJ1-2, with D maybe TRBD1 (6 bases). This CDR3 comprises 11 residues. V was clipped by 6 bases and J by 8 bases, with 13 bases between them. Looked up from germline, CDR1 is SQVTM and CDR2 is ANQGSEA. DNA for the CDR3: TGCAGCGTCAGGTACAGGGACGGCTACACCTTC. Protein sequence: CSVRYRDGYTF.

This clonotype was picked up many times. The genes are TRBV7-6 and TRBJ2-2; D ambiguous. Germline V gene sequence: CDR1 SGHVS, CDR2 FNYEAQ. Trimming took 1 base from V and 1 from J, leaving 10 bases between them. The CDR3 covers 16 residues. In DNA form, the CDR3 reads TGTGCCAGCAGCTTAGTGGAGACATGGAACACCGGGGAGCTGTTTTTT. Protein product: CASSLVETWNTGELFF. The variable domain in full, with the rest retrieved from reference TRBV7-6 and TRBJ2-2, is GAGVSQSPRYKVTKRGQDVALRCDPISGHVSLYWYRQALGQGPEFLTYFNYEAQQDKSGLPNDRFSAERPEGSISTLTIQRTEQRDSAMYRCASSLVETWNTGELFFGEGSRLTVL.